Below, 19 T cell receptor beta chains from the same sample are listed, as sequenced in a study of CD8+ T cells in alopecia areata. Stated treatment: oral pan-JAK inhibitor, 5-10 mg twice daily. Once RNA had been extracted, it was reverse transcribed into cDNA to act as the sequencing template. TCRdb's copy holds only in-frame clones and misses some; the assay was immunoSEQ multiplex PCR. Among about 200,000 clones listed, over 55% were seen once. The specimen comprised CD4+ T cells sorted from blood, sampled at week 24, from a patient treated with tofacitinib. The receptors come from a human donor with alopecia areata.

This clone has only one observation. The chain joins TRBV29-1 to TRBJ1-2; 8 bases fit TRBD1. V shed 7 bases and J 1 base; nucleotides not matched to a gene: 11. The CDR3 loop spans 15 amino acids. The germline gives CDR1 SQVTM, CDR2 ANQGSEA. The CDR3 DNA reads as TGCAGCGCAGTACTTGCAGGGGGCTATAACTATGGCTACACCTTC. It specifies CSAVLAGGYNYGYTF.

In regard to this clone: One end of the junction is discordant with germline, which a read error may explain. This chain links TRBV11-2 with TRBJ2-1; D remains unclear. Per the germline V gene, CDR1 is SGHAT and CDR2 is FQNNGV. The CDR3 length is 15 residues. The DNA for the CDR3 is TGCGCCAGCAGCCAAGATGGGGAATCCTACAATGAGCAGTTCTTC. Protein product: CASSQDGESYNEQFF.

The rearrangement links TRBV10-3 to TRBJ2-7, with TRBD1 matching 8 bases. The CDR3 spans 14 residues. V lost 3 bases and J lost 2; bases outside the gene matches: 3. Germline V gene sequence: CDR1 ENHRY, CDR2 SYGVKD. In DNA form, the CDR3 reads TGTGCCATCAGTGAAGGACAGGGAACCTACGAGCAGTACTTC. Its protein is CAISEGQGTYEQYF.

A few counts support this clone. The V gene is TRBV29-1, the J gene TRBJ1-5; TRBD1 is a possible D gene (6 bases). Looked up from germline, CDR1 is SQVTM and CDR2 is ANQGSEA. The CDR3 sequence is 10 residues long. DNA for the CDR3: TGCCTAGAACAGGGACAGCCCCAGCATTTT. Translated, it gives CLEQGQPQHF.

J is TRBJ1-2 and V is TRBV4-2, with D tentatively TRBD1 (6 bases). The CDR3 consists of 14 residues. CDR1 and CDR2 from the germline V gene are LGHNA and YNFKEQ. Trimming cost V 1 base and J 8 bases, with 14 bases left between them. CDR3 protein: CASSQGDMRRGYTF. The CDR3 nucleotides read TGTGCCAGCAGCCAAGGGGACATGAGAAGAGGCTACACCTTC.

This clone was detected once. The chain has TRBV29-1 and TRBJ1-2; the D is unclear. V was trimmed by 4 bases and J by 6 bases, leaving 6 bases between them. The germline CDR1 and CDR2 sequences are SQVTM and ANQGSEA. The CDR3 spans 10 residues. The CDR3 DNA sequence: TGCAGCGTTGCCGTGGATGGCTACACCTTC. This translates into CSVAVDGYTF.

The chain couples TRBV30 to TRBJ2-2; D unclear. This CDR3 has 15 amino acids. V shed 3 bases and J shed 2 bases, with 13 bases lying between them. CDR1 and CDR2 (germline): GTSNPN, SVGIG (reference sequence). As DNA, the CDR3 is TGTGCCTGGAGGGCAGCAATTATTAACACCGGGGAGCTGTTTTTT. This encodes CAWRAAIINTGELFF. The full variable domain, with the rest looked up from reference TRBV30 and TRBJ2-2, is SQTIHQWPATLVQPVGSPLSLECTVEGTSNPNLYWYRQAAGRGLQLLFYSVGIGQISSEVPQNLSASRPQDRQFILSSKKLLLSDSGFYLCAWRAAIINTGELFFGEGSRLTVL.

The chain carries TRBV25-1 and TRBJ2-6; a weak D match, TRBD1 (7 bases). V was shortened by 6 bases and J by 0 bases, with 15 bases between the two germline ends. Per the germline V gene, CDR1 is MGHDK and CDR2 is SYGVNS. CDR3 size: 17 residues. The CDR3 nucleotides are TGTGCCAGCAGCTCAGGGGGGAGTCTCTCTGGGGCCAACGTCCTGACTTTC. Amino acids: CASSSGGSLSGANVLTF.

This rearrangement joins TRBV5-6 to TRBJ2-7; D is perhaps TRBD2 (7 bases). Germline assignment: CDR1 SGHDT and CDR2 YYEEEE. The CDR3 covers 15 residues. The germline V and J ends were trimmed by 1 base and 5 bases, with 16 bases remaining between them. The CDR3 sequence is CASSLWAGEGNEQYF. The CDR3 DNA follows: TGTGCCAGCAGCTTGTGGGCAGGGGAGGGCAACGAGCAGTACTTC.

Only a few counts were recorded for this clone. The V call is TRBV5-1, the J call TRBJ2-5; a weak D match, TRBD1 (6 bases). The CDR3 covers 15 residues. V shed 4 bases and J shed 2 bases, with 15 bases lying between them. The germline V gene encodes CDR1 SGHRS and CDR2 YFSETQ. The CDR3 DNA sequence: TGCGCCAGCAGCGACGGACAGAACCTACAAGAGACCCAGTACTTC. Translating gives CASSDGQNLQETQYF.

This clone was observed a few times. The J gene is TRBJ2-7, the V gene TRBV5-1, with 7 bases fitting TRBD1. Germline loops: CDR1 SGHRS, CDR2 YFSETQ. The V segment lost 4 bases and the J segment 5 bases; nucleotides outside the gene matches: 9. This CDR3 is 14 amino acids long. The CDR3 reads CASSRDSGGDEQYF. In DNA, the CDR3 is TGCGCCAGCAGCCGGGACAGTGGTGGGGACGAGCAGTACTTC.

The V gene is TRBV30, the J gene TRBJ1-1; 10 bases are shared with TRBD1. J lost 4 bases, V lost 5 bases, and 7 bases had no gene match. This CDR3 has 14 residues. Germline CDR1 GTSNPN, CDR2 SVGIG (reference sequence). The CDR3, as DNA: TGTGCCTGGCGGGACAGGGGTTTTAGCACTGAAGCTTTCTTT. It codes for CAWRDRGFSTEAFF.

The chain has TRBV30 and TRBJ2-3; the D is unclear. The CDR3 has 14 amino acids. Trimming pared 0 bases from V and 1 base from J, leaving 8 bases between. CDR1 and CDR2 from the germline V gene are GTSNPN and SVGIG (reference sequence). In DNA, the CDR3 is TGTGCCTGGAGTGTTAGCTCGGGCACAGATACGCAGTATTTT. The encoded protein is CAWSVSSGTDTQYF.

V gene TRBV5-4 combines with J gene TRBJ1-1, with D possibly TRBD1 on 6 matching bases. The length of the CDR3 is 14 residues. CDR1 and CDR2 (germline): SGHNT, YYREEE (reference sequence). Trimming removed 4 bases at V and 11 bases at J, with 21 bases between. The chain's CDR3 is CASSQGGIGRKAFF. The CDR3 DNA sequence: TGTGCCAGCAGCCAAGGGGGGATTGGAAGGAAGGCTTTCTTT. Using reference TRBV5-4 and TRBJ1-1 for the parts outside the CDR3, the full variable domain is ETGVTQSPTHLIKTRGQQVTLRCSSQSGHNTVSWYQQALGQGPQFIFQYYREEENGRGNFPPRFSGLQFPNYSSELNVNALELDDSALYLCASSQGGIGRKAFFGQGTRLTVV.

The rearrangement joins TRBV6-1 to TRBJ1-2; D is perhaps TRBD1 (6 bases). CDR3 size: 14 residues. Trimming left V 7 bases short and J 2 bases short, with 14 bases between. The germline gives CDR1 MNHNS, CDR2 SASEGT. Written as DNA, the CDR3 is TGTGCCAGCACCCAAGCGGGGGCCAACTATGGCTACACCTTC. It translates to CASTQAGANYGYTF.

The sample holds many counts of this clone. The gene calls are TRBV2 and TRBJ2-5, with 7 bases identical to TRBD1. With V trimmed by 6 bases and J by 1 base, 5 bases remained unmatched. Germline-derived CDR1 and CDR2 are SNHLY and FYNNEI. The CDR3 spans 14 residues. The CDR3 here is CASRGDSPQETQYF. Written as DNA, the CDR3 is TGTGCCAGCAGGGGGGACAGCCCCCAAGAGACCCAGTACTTC.

This clone was observed a handful of times. This chain links TRBV6-1 with TRBJ2-2; 10 bases fit TRBD1. Germline CDR1 reads MNHNS; CDR2 reads SASEGT. CDR3 length: 15 amino acids. Trimming took 5 bases from V and 2 from J; bases not matched to a gene: 2. The CDR3: CASSLTGGNTGELFF. The CDR3, as DNA: TGTGCCAGCAGTTTGACAGGGGGCAACACCGGGGAGCTGTTTTTT.

V gene TRBV4-1 combines with J gene TRBJ1-4, with a tentative D call TRBD1 (5 bases). V was clipped by 3 bases and J by 10 bases, with 21 bases between them. Looked up from germline, CDR1 is MGHRA and CDR2 is YSYEKL. The CDR3 sequence is 16 residues long. CDR3 in DNA: TGCGCCAGCAGCCAGAAGCCTTCGGGACCTCTGTTAAAACTGTTTTTT. Translating gives CASSQKPSGPLLKLFF.

This clone was observed at least ten times. J is TRBJ2-2 and V is TRBV2; D is uncertain. The CDR3 spans 13 residues. The ends were cut back, 5 bases at V and 2 bases at J, with 6 bases in the middle. Germline CDR1 and CDR2: SNHLY and FYNNEI. The CDR3 DNA reads as TGTGCCAGCAGTCTAAGTAACACCGGGGAGCTGTTTTTT. The encoded protein is CASSLSNTGELFF. Filled out from reference TRBV2 and TRBJ2-2, the complete variable domain reads EPEVTQTPSHQVTQMGQEVILRCVPISNHLYFYWYRQILGQKVEFLVSFYNNEISEKSEIFDDQFSVERPDGSNFTLKIRSTKLEDSAMYFCASSLSNTGELFFGEGSRLTVL.